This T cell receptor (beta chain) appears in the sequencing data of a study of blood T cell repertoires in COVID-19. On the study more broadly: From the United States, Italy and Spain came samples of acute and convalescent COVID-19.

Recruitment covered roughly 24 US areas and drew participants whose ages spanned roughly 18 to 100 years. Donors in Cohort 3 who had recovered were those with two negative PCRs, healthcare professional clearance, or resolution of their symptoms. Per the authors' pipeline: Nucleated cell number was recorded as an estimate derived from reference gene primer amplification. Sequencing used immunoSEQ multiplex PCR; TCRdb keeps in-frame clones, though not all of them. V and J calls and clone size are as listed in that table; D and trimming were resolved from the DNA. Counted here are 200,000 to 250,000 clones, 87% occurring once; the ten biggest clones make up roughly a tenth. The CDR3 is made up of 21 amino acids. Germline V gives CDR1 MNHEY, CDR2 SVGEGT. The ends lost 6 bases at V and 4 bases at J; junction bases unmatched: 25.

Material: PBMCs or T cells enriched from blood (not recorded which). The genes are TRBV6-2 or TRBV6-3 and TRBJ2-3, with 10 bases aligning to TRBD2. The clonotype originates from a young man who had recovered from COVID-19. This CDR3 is CASSRSRWVLAGAPRADTQYF. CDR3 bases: TGTGCCAGCAGCCGCAGTAGATGGGTTCTAGCGGGGGCCCCGAGGGCAGATACGCAGTATTTT.